This T cell receptor beta chain derives from a study of T cell changes during pregnancy in multiple sclerosis. The germline V gene encodes CDR1 MNHNS and CDR2 SASEGT. This CDR3 is built from 11 residues. V was trimmed by 6 bases and J by 8 bases, leaving 10 bases between them. Sequencing was performed with immunoSEQ multiplex PCR; in TCRdb, only in-frame clones are kept and a portion is missing. Of around 100,000 clones listed, about 94% were seen once; the top ten hold about 1.5%. This clonotype was sampled from a female donor with multiple sclerosis, enrolled in a pregnancy study. The sequencing used peripheral blood, collected in the third trimester of pregnancy. The J gene is TRBJ1-2, the V gene TRBV6-1; perhaps TRBD1 as D (5 bases). CDR3 DNA: TGTGCCAGCAGGTGGGGCGTAGGCTACACCTTC. This encodes CASRWGVGYTF.